These 10 T cell receptor beta chains share one sample of origin, sequenced in a study of cytomegalovirus exposure and HLA in healthy donors. The primer mix had 60 Vbeta and 13 Jbeta primers. Method: immunoSEQ multiplex PCR; TCRdb's copy keeps in-frame clones and lacks some. The sample has about 200,000 clones, about nine tenths seen once. Input material: PBMCs. The receptors here all came from a man aged 25-45 years in good health and CMV-seronegative.

This clone was counted between two and nine times. This chain uses TRBV6-6 with TRBJ2-7; a possible D gene is TRBD2 (5 bases). CDR3 length: 13 residues. Trimming left V 5 bases short and J 3 bases short, with 11 bases between. Germline CDR1 is MNHNY and CDR2 is SVGAGI (reference sequence). CDR3 region: CASSAGERYEQYF. The CDR3 coding sequence is TGTGCCAGCAGTGCCGGGGAGCGCTACGAGCAGTACTTC.

This clone appeared once. The rearrangement links TRBV18 to TRBJ2-7; the D gene is possibly TRBD2 (5 bases). Trimming took 0 bases from V and 2 from J, leaving 5 bases between them. The CDR3 totals 13 residues. CDR1 is KGHSH, CDR2 LQKENI, per germline. The CDR3 region has the DNA TGTGCCAGCTCACCACCGGGAGCCTACGAGCAGTACTTC. Translated: CASSPPGAYEQYF. Variable domain in full (rest from reference TRBV18 and TRBJ2-7): NAGVMQNPRHLVRRRGQEARLRCSPMKGHSHVYWYRQLPEEGLKFMVYLQKENIIDESGMPKERFSAEFPKEGPSILRIQQVVRGDSAAYFCASSPPGAYEQYFGPGTRLTVT.

V and J are TRBV5-1 and TRBJ1-3; D remains unclear. CDR3 length equals 14 residues. The germline V gene has CDR1 SGHRS and CDR2 YFSETQ. The V and J ends lost 4 bases and 0 bases respectively, with 8 bases between them. The CDR3 sequence: CASSLGYSGNTIYF. CDR3 nucleotide sequence: TGCGCCAGCAGCCTAGGTTACTCTGGAAACACCATATATTTT. Combining the CDR3 with reference TRBV5-1 and TRBJ1-3 gives the whole variable domain KAGVTQTPRYLIKTRGQQVTLSCSPISGHRSVSWYQQTPGQGLQFLFEYFSETQRNKGNFPGRFSGRQFSNSRSEMNVSTLELGDSALYLCASSLGYSGNTIYFGEGSWLTVV.

As to this clone: Other DNA sequences within the sample encode an identical CDR3. The V call is TRBV6-1, the J call TRBJ1-1; D gene ambiguous. Between the trimmed V and J ends, which lost 6 bases and 4 bases, there was a span of 6 bases. This CDR3 comprises 11 residues. Germline V gene sequence: CDR1 MNHNS, CDR2 SASEGT. CDR3 DNA sequence: TGTGCCAGCAGCCGGGGCACTGAAGCTTTCTTT. This gives the protein CASSRGTEAFF.

The chain recombines TRBV18 with TRBJ2-5, with 8 bases aligning to TRBD1. V dropped 3 bases and J dropped 0; count of bases not matched to a gene: 0. CDR1 and CDR2 (germline): KGHSH, LQKENI. The CDR3 sequence is 14 residues long. The CDR3 bases are TGTGCCAGCTCACCGACAGGGGACCAAGAGACCCAGTACTTC. This codes for CASSPTGDQETQYF.

The chain recombines TRBV29-1 with TRBJ1-2, with D maybe TRBD1 (6 bases). Germline V CDR1 and CDR2: SQVTM, ANQGSEA. Trimming removed 4 bases from V and 4 bases from J, with 13 bases in between. The CDR3 runs to 13 residues. The CDR3 is CSVGTGHGYGYTF. CDR3 in DNA: TGCAGCGTTGGTACGGGACACGGCTATGGCTACACCTTC.

The J gene is TRBJ2-7, the V gene TRBV7-2; possible D gene TRBD1, 6 bases. The CDR3 contains 15 residues. Germline V gene sequence: CDR1 SGHTA, CDR2 FQGNSA. The V end was cut by 4 bases, the J end by 0 bases, with 13 bases between. CDR3 DNA sequence: TGTGCCAGCAGCTCAACGAGGGGGAGCTCCTACGAGCAGTACTTC. Translating gives CASSSTRGSSYEQYF.

The J gene is TRBJ2-7, the V gene TRBV4-1, with D unclear. CDR1 and CDR2 from the germline V gene are MGHRA and YSYEKL. This CDR3 is built from 13 residues. V lost 1 base, J lost 7 bases, and 11 bases lay in between. The CDR3 spells CASSQVGVGEQYF. For the CDR3, the DNA is TGCGCCAGCAGCCAAGTCGGAGTGGGTGAGCAGTACTTC.

The genes are TRBV4-2 and TRBJ2-2; 10 nucleotides match TRBD2. Germline assignment: CDR1 LGHNA and CDR2 YNFKEQ. The CDR3 consists of 17 residues. The trim removed 1 base at V and 5 bases at J, leaving 7 bases unmatched. The CDR3: CASSQGRASGRTGELFF. The CDR3 DNA follows: TGTGCCAGCAGCCAAGGTCGGGCTAGCGGGAGAACCGGGGAGCTGTTTTTT.

This chain uses TRBV5-1 with TRBJ2-3; D perhaps matches TRBD2 (6 bases). The CDR3 loop spans 15 amino acids. Germline V gives CDR1 SGHRS, CDR2 YFSETQ. The V and J ends lost 1 base and 2 bases respectively, with 11 bases between them. The CDR3 here is CASSLRAGPTDTQYF. CDR3 nucleotide sequence: TGCGCCAGCAGCTTGCGTGCGGGACCCACAGATACGCAGTATTTT.